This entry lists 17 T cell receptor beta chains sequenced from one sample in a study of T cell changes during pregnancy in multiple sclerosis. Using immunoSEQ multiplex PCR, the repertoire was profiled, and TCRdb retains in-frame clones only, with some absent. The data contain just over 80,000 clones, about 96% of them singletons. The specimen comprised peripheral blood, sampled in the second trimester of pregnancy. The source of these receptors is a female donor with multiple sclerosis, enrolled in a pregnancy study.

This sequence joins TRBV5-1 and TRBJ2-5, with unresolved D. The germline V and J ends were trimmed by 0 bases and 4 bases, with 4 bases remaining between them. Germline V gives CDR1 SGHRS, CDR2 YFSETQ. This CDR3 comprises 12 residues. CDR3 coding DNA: TGCGCCAGCAGCTTGGATCTAGAGACCCAGTACTTC. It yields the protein CASSLDLETQYF.

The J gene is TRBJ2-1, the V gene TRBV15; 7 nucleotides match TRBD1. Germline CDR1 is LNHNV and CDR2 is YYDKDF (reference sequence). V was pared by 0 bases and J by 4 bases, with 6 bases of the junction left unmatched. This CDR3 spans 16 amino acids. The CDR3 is CATSRDRDRLYNEQFF. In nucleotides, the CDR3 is TGTGCCACCAGCAGAGACCGGGACAGACTTTACAATGAGCAGTTCTTC. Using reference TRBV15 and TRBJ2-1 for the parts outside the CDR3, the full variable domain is DAMVIQNPRYQVTQFGKPVTLSCSQTLNHNVMYWYQQKSSQAPKLLFHYYDKDFNNEADTPDNFQSRRPNTSFCFLDIRSPGLGDTAMYLCATSRDRDRLYNEQFFGPGTRLTVL.

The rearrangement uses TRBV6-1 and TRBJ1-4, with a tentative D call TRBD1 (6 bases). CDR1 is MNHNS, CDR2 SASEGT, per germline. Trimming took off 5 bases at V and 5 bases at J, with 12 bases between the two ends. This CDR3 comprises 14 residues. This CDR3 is CASSYRTVNEKLFF. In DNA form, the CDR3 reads TGTGCCAGCAGTTATCGGACAGTCAATGAAAAACTGTTTTTT.

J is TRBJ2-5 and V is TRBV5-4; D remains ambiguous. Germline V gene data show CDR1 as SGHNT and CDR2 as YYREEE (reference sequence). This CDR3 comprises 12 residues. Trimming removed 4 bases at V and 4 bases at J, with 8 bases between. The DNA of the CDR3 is TGTGCCAGCAGCCCCACGGGAGAGACCCAGTACTTC. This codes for CASSPTGETQYF.

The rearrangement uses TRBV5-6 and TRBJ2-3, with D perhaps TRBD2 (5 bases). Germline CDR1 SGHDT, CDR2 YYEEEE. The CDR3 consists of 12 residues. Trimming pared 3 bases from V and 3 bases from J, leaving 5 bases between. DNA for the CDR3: TGTGCCAGCAGCTCGGGGACAGATACGCAGTATTTT. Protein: CASSSGTDTQYF.

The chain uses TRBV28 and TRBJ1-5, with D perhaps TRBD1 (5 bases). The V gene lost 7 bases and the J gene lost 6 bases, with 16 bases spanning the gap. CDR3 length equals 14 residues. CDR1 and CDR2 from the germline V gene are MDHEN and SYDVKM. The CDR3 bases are TGTGCCAGCACTCCCGGGGGGGGAGGTCAGCCCCAGCATTTT. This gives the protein CASTPGGGGQPQHF.

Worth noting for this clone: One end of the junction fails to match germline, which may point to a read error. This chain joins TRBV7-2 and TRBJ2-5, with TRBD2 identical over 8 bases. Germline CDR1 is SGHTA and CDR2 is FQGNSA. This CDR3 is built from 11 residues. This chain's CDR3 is CASSLGLGRNF. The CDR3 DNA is TGTGCCAGCAGCCTGGGACTAGGACGAAACTTC.

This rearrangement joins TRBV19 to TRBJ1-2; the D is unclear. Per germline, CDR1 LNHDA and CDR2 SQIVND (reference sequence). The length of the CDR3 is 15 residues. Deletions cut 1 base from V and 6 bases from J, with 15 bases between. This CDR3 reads CASSIGLGRIDGYTF. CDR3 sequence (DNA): TGTGCCAGTAGTATAGGCCTAGGCAGAATCGATGGCTACACCTTC.

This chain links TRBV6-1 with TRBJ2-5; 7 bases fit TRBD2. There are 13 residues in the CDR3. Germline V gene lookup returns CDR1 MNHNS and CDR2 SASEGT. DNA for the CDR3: TGTGCGGGGACTGGATTAGCGGGAGAGACCCAGTACTTC. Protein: CAGTGLAGETQYF.

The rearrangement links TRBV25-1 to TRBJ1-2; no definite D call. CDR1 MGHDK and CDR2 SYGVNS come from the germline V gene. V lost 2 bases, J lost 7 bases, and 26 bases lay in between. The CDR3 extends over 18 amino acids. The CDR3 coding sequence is TGTGCCAGCAGTGAACGTTATATTGTGGAGGGCGCAAAGGTTGGCTACACCTTC. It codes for CASSERYIVEGAKVGYTF.

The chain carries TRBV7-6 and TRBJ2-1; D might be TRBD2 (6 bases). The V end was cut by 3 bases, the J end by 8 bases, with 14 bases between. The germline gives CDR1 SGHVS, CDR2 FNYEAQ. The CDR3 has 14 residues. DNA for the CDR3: TGTGCCAGCAGCTTGGGGGACTCTCTCGATGAGCAGTTCTTC. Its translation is CASSLGDSLDEQFF.

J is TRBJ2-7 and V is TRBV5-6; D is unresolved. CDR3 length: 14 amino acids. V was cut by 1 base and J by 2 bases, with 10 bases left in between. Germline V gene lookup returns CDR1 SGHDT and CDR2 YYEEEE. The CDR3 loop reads CASSLHGYPYEQYF. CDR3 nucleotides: TGTGCCAGCAGCTTGCACGGGTACCCCTACGAGCAGTACTTC.

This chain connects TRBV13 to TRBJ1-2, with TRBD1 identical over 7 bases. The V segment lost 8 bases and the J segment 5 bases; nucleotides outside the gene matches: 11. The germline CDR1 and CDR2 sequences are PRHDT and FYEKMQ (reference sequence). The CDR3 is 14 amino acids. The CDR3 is CASQQGRDLYGYTF. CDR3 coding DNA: TGTGCCAGCCAACAGGGGCGGGACCTTTATGGCTACACCTTC.

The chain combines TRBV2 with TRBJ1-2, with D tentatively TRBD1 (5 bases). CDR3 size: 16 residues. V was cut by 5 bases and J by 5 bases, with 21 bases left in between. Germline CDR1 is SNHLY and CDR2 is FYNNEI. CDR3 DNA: TGTGCCAGCAGTCCTCCCGGGCAGGGTCTTGGATATGGCTACACCTTC. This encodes CASSPPGQGLGYGYTF.

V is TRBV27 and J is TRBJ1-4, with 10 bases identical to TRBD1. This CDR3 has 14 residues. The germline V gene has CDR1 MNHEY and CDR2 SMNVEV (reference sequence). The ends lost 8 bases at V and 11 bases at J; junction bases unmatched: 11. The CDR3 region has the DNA TGTGCCAGCGGCTCGGGGACAGGGGTTTTCAAACTGTTTTTT. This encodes CASGSGTGVFKLFF.

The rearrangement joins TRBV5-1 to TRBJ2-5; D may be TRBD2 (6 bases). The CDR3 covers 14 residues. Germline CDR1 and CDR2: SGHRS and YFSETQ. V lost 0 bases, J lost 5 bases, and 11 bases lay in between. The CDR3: CASSLGTNRETQYF. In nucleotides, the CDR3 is TGCGCCAGCAGCTTGGGGACTAACCGCGAGACCCAGTACTTC.

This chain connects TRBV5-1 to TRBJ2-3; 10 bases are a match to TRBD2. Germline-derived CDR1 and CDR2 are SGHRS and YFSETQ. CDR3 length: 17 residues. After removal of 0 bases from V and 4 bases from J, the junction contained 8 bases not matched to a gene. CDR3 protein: CASSLGLAGVGADTQYF. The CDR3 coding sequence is TGCGCCAGCAGCTTGGGTCTAGCGGGAGTAGGGGCAGATACGCAGTATTTT.